These T cell receptor beta chains were read from a single sample in a study of blood T cell repertoires in COVID-19. Data came from immunoSEQ multiplex PCR; TCRdb stores just in-frame clones and leaves some out. The top ten clones hold roughly a quarter of a sample with approximately 100,000 clones, about 81% of them seen once. The sequenced sample consisted of peripheral blood. The receptors were gathered from a man in his sixties or seventies with acute or convalescent COVID-19. Both conserved end residues are trimmed from each CDR3. Each record gives: J gene, V gene, D gene, CDR3 protein. D genes are given only for firm matches.

TRBJ2-2 | TRBV25-1 | TRBD1 | ASSGTGDTGELF
TRBJ1-6 | TRBV4-1 | - | ASSQPGLRKKNSPLH
TRBJ1-5 | TRBV19 | - | ASSILITGNQPQH
TRBJ1-2 | TRBV9 | TRBD1 | ASRGTGVGYT
TRBJ2-1 | TRBV19 | - | ASSGRQGGSYNEQF
TRBJ1-4 | TRBV7-2 | - | ASSLARTTNEKLF
TRBJ2-7 | TRBV29-1 | TRBD2 | SVGPSGSIREQY
TRBJ2-1 | TRBV4-1 | - | ASSQVGTEGAEQF
TRBJ1-6 | TRBV27 | TRBD1 | ASRGTGAMPYSPLH
TRBJ1-2 | TRBV12-3/TRBV12-4 | - | ASSLGRGYGYT
TRBJ2-6 | TRBV29-1 | TRBD1 | SARQGASGANVLT
TRBJ1-1 | TRBV7-3 | - | ASSALGARTEAF
TRBJ2-5 | TRBV7-2 | - | ASSYGETQY
TRBJ1-5 | TRBV7-2 | - | ASSLSSTRPDQPQH
TRBJ2-3 | TRBV5-4 | - | ASSLIGRNTDTQY
TRBJ1-6 | TRBV19 | - | ASTRGGTVNSPLH
TRBJ2-5 | TRBV3-1/TRBV3-2 | TRBD2 | ASSLAGDEQETQY
TRBJ1-1 | TRBV4-1 | TRBD1 | ASSLKDRVSTEAF
TRBJ2-3 | TRBV19 | TRBD2 | ASSMVAGAGDTQY
TRBJ1-3 | TRBV11-3 | TRBD1 | ASSPGGPSGNTIY
TRBJ1-5 | TRBV18 | TRBD1 | ASSPQMPGTGNNQPQH
TRBJ2-5 | TRBV5-1 | TRBD1 | ASSPGTVQETQY
TRBJ2-1 | TRBV10-3 | - | AISEGLAPEQF
TRBJ2-7 | TRBV24-1 | TRBD1 | ATSGLGTGGDEQY
TRBJ2-1 | TRBV9 | TRBD2 | ASSVSGTSGRAGRYNEQF
TRBJ2-7 | TRBV21-1 | - | ASIQTTGMGYGQY
TRBJ2-3 | TRBV24-1 | - | ATSEAVPDTQY
TRBJ1-1 | TRBV5-1 | - | ASSLDFTGGTEAF
TRBJ1-5 | TRBV16 | TRBD1 | ASSRDRVGQPQH
TRBJ2-2 | TRBV7-3 | - | ASSLDLAGELF
TRBJ2-1 | TRBV27 | TRBD2 | ASSLEVSGTYNEQF
TRBJ2-3 | TRBV3-1/TRBV3-2 | TRBD2 | ASSQDGAGGRGTQY
TRBJ1-1 | TRBV4-2 | - | ASSQGAIGNTEAF
TRBJ1-5 | TRBV5-1 | - | ASSLQGGGNQPQH
TRBJ2-7 | TRBV6-2/TRBV6-3 | - | ASSWSYYEQY
TRBJ2-3 | TRBV4-2 | - | ASSQVGAFMGTDTQY
TRBJ1-2 | TRBV6-1 | - | ASSEVSYYGYT
TRBJ2-7 | TRBV5-4 | TRBD2 | ASSLAGGPYEQY
TRBJ2-3 | TRBV5-1 | TRBD2 | ASSPGGRSTDTQY
TRBJ1-6 | TRBV18 | TRBD1 | ASSRTTGDLSPLH
TRBJ2-3 | TRBV6-5 | TRBD1 | ASLDRGGTDTQY
TRBJ2-5 | TRBV29-1 | - | SVEEGRLGQETQY
TRBJ1-1 | TRBV19 | - | ATLPAGEYTEAF
TRBJ2-7 | TRBV14 | - | ASSQGGLQY
TRBJ2-3 | TRBV12-3/TRBV12-4 | TRBD2 | ASSLGSGGEY
TRBJ2-1 | TRBV19 | TRBD2 | ASRTPLAGVDNEQF
TRBJ2-7 | TRBV6-5 | TRBD2 | ASSQTSGSIGQY
TRBJ2-1 | TRBV30 | TRBD2 | AWKSRGGRINEQF
TRBJ2-1 | TRBV5-1 | TRBD2 | ASSLFAGGSYNEQF
TRBJ2-1 | TRBV5-5 | TRBD2 | ASSSGLASVNEQF
TRBJ1-2 | TRBV9 | - | ASSVSRGDYGYT
TRBJ2-1 | TRBV27 | - | ASSLTLRGQRYNEQF
TRBJ2-7 | TRBV27 | - | ASSPLDGSRHEQY